This T cell receptor (beta chain) came from a study of OX40 agonist ivuxolimab in advanced cancers. CDR3 length equals 16 residues. Germline trimming cut 4 bases from V and 4 bases from J; bases unmatched to any gene: 10. The germline V gene encodes CDR1 SGHNT and CDR2 YYREEE (reference sequence). As for this clone: Its antigen is undetermined.

Study conclusions and caveats: Nonresponders, in some cases, also had low normalized T-cell clonal expansion. CD8+ T cells were the subset that, on average, had more expanded clones than CD4+. In the expanded peripheral T cells, antigen specificity was never determined. Both CD4+ and CD8+ T cell populations in blood had undergone clonal expansion by week 6 at 0.1 to 3.0 mg/kg.

Clones were read by immunoSEQ multiplex PCR, and TCRdb kept only the in-frame ones, dropping some. In the table there are approximately 50,000 clones, around nine tenths of which are singletons. The rearrangement uses TRBV5-4 and TRBJ2-2; 7 nucleotides agree with TRBD1. The receptor was derived from an adult with an advanced solid tumor such as melanoma, head and neck, liver or kidney cancer. The source material was CD4+ or CD8+ T cells sorted from blood, sampled in a trial of the OX40 agonist ivuxolimab. The CDR3 DNA reads TGTGCCAGCAGCCTTCCCAGGACAGGAGCCACCGGGGAGCTGTTTTTT. Translation gives CASSLPRTGATGELFF.